This T cell receptor (beta chain) was found in a study of T cells after yellow fever vaccination. The CDR3 contains 15 residues. Trimming removed 3 bases at V and 2 bases at J, with 11 bases between. TCRdb redid the calling of the 5' RACE reads with MiXCR, one entry per CDR3 protein. Here the sample spans 300,000 to 350,000 distinct CDR3 sequences, approximately 4% being singletons. This specimen consisted of PBMCs, obtained 15 days after the yellow fever booster vaccination. The chain has TRBV12-3 or TRBV12-4 and TRBJ1-5; D remains ambiguous. The source of this sequence is a man younger than 35 who received the YFV17D yellow fever vaccine. CDR3 sequence (DNA): TGTGCCAGCAGTTTCAGACCGACCGGCAATCAGCCCCAGCATTTT. Translation: CASSFRPTGNQPQHF.